The clone carrying this T cell receptor beta chain was seen more than once but under ten times. The CDR3 is 13 amino acids. The germline V gene encodes CDR1 SGHKS and CDR2 YYEKEE (reference sequence). V was clipped by 0 bases and J by 3 bases, with 7 bases between them. The sample comes from a study of blood T cells in healthy people across ages. Alongside a J-beta primer mix, a sample-barcoded 5' primer served in a second PCR lasting about 7 to 12 cycles. CDR3-containing paired-end reads numbering at least 2.5 million came from each sample. TCRdb recomputed calls from the 5' RACE reads with MiXCR, one row per CDR3 protein. Of 750,000 to 950,000 distinct CDR3 sequences in the sample, roughly 25% are singletons; the top ten hold about 3%. The sample was also reused in another study, on T cells of mothers and their children. From that study: Regardless of relatedness, pairs show thymic selection shaping TCR recombination output in a similar manner.

The chain uses TRBV5-5 and TRBJ2-7; D remains ambiguous. The receptor was isolated from a boy aged 10-17 years in good health. Sequenced sample: blood. CDR3 bases: TGTGCCAGCAGCTTGGATCCCCACTACGAGCAGTACTTC. Translating it yields CASSLDPHYEQYF.